This T cell receptor (beta chain) appears in the sequencing data of a study of blood T cell repertoires in COVID-19. As for the study in general: In each case, the material was cDNA or gDNA derived from T cells, B-cell-depleted T cells, or PBMCs.

Per the original data handling: The authors estimated nucleated cell counts from reference gene primer amplification. Sequencing used immunoSEQ multiplex PCR; TCRdb keeps in-frame clones, though not all of them. V, J and clone size are those of that table, while D and trimming were read from the DNA. The data show around 250,000 clones, with 90% seen just once and approximately 2.3% held by the top ten. Patients of the Seattle cohort, enrolled during active infection, were followed longitudinally. Looked up from germline, CDR1 is MNHEY and CDR2 is SVGAGI. Trimming removed 2 bases from V and 1 base from J; junction bases left unmatched: 3. The CDR3 extends over 16 amino acids.

The sequence was obtained from a woman aged 60-75 years with COVID-19, enrolled during active disease. The rearrangement links TRBV6-5 to TRBJ2-2; 8 positions agree with TRBD1. The sequenced sample was peripheral blood. As DNA, the CDR3 is TGTGCCAGCAGTTACGGGGACAGGATGAACACCGGGGAGCTGTTTTTT. Translation: CASSYGDRMNTGELFF.